These T cell receptor beta chains were read from a single sample in a study of identical twins. TCRdb passed the 5' RACE reads through MiXCR, listing each CDR3 protein once. The sample gives 410,000 or so distinct CDR3 sequences, about 18% of which show up once; less than 15% is in the top ten. The sequenced sample was naive T cells sorted from blood. All receptors derive from a man in his forties or fifties in good health. The CDR3 runs from the conserved cysteine through the conserved F or W. The D gene is left open where the match is weak. The size field is filled for only some rows; it gives once, few, many or a size class.

clone_size	v_call	j_call	d_call	cdr3_nt	cdr3_aa
.	TRBV6-5	TRBJ2-3	TRBD2	TGTGCCAGCAGTTACTCTATAGCGGGAGGGTTCACAGATACGCAGTATTTT	CASSYSIAGGFTDTQYF
many	TRBV11-2	TRBJ2-1	TRBD1	TGTGCCAGCAGCTTACGCATGGGGACAGGGTTCGATGAGCAGTTCTTC	CASSLRMGTGFDEQFF
few	TRBV25-1	TRBJ2-1	.	TGTGCCAGCAGTGAATTTGGGGCAGTGGATGAGCAGTTCTTC	CASSEFGAVDEQFF
many	TRBV20-1	TRBJ1-3	.	TGCAGTGCCCAGAGGGGCTCTGGAAACACCATATATTTT	CSAQRGSGNTIYF
many	TRBV6-1	TRBJ2-2	TRBD2	TGTGCCAGCAGTGCGTCTAGCGGAGGGGCCGGGGAGCTGTTTTTT	CASSASSGGAGELFF
many	TRBV10-3	TRBJ2-7	.	TGTGCCATCAGTGACAGGGGACTCGGCGACGAGCAGTACTTC	CAISDRGLGDEQYF
few	TRBV5-5	TRBJ2-1	TRBD2	TGTGCCAGCAGCTTGTATGGACTAGCGGATGAGCAGTTCTTC	CASSLYGLADEQFF
few	TRBV29-1	TRBJ2-7	.	TGCAGCGTTGCGGACAGTGCCTACGAGCAGTACTTC	CSVADSAYEQYF
many	TRBV5-1	TRBJ2-5	TRBD2	TGCGCCAGCAGCTTGGTTCGAGTCCTAGCGGGGGGCCAAGAGACCCAGTACTTC	CASSLVRVLAGGQETQYF
few	TRBV9	TRBJ2-2	.	TGTGCCAGCAGCGTGGGGGGTGGCACCGGGGAGCTGTTTTTT	CASSVGGGTGELFF
.	TRBV24-1	TRBJ2-7	.	TGTGCCACCAGTGGAAGGGGCAACTACGAGCAGTACTTC	CATSGRGNYEQYF
few	TRBV5-1	TRBJ1-4	TRBD1	TGCGCCAGCAGCTTGGAGGGACAGACTAATGAAAAACTGTTTTTT	CASSLEGQTNEKLFF
few	TRBV27	TRBJ2-7	TRBD2	TGTGGGGACACCCTGCCGTATAGCGGGAGTAACCCTACCTACGAGCAGTACTTC	CGDTLPYSGSNPTYEQYF
.	TRBV6-4	TRBJ2-1	TRBD2	TGTGCCAGCAGTGACTCGGGACTAGTTCATGAGCAGTTCTTC	CASSDSGLVHEQFF
.	TRBV10-3	TRBJ2-3	.	TGTGCCATCAGAGCTCGGAGGGGCACAGATACGCAGTATTTT	CAIRARRGTDTQYF
many	TRBV6-2/TRBV6-3	TRBJ1-1	.	TGTGCCAGCAGTCGATGGCGGTTTGAAGCTTTCTTT	CASSRWRFEAFF
few	TRBV6-1	TRBJ2-7	.	TGTGCCAGCCGAGGGGGGGACTTTTGGGAGCAGTACTTC	CASRGGDFWEQYF
many	TRBV6-2/TRBV6-3	TRBJ2-7	.	TGTGCCAGCGGCGGCGTCCGGCAGGCCTACGAGCAGTACTTC	CASGGVRQAYEQYF
.	TRBV4-2	TRBJ2-7	TRBD2	TGTGCCAGCGGGACTAGCGGTACCTCCTACGAGCAGTACTTC	CASGTSGTSYEQYF
.	TRBV20-1	TRBJ2-1	TRBD1	TGCAGTGGCGCGGACAGGGGAAATGAGCAGTTCTTC	CSGADRGNEQFF
few	TRBV5-5	TRBJ1-6	.	TGTGCCAGCAACATCATTAATTCACCCCTCCACTTT	CASNIINSPLHF
many	TRBV6-1	TRBJ1-2	TRBD1	TGTGCCAGCAATATGTGGGACAGGGCCTTTCATGGCTACACCTTC	CASNMWDRAFHGYTF
.	TRBV20-1	TRBJ2-3	.	TGCAGCGAAACCTCGCAGGACTTCACAGATACGCAGTATTTT	CSETSQDFTDTQYF
few	TRBV12-3/TRBV12-4	TRBJ2-5	TRBD2	TGTGCCAGCAGTTTAGCCGGCGGGGGGAGGCAAGAGACCCAGTACTTC	CASSLAGGGRQETQYF
many	TRBV29-1	TRBJ2-5	TRBD1	TGCAGCGTTGGGACAGGGGGCAGGGAGACCCAGTACTTC	CSVGTGGRETQYF
.	TRBV20-1	TRBJ2-1	.	TGCAGTGCTAGATCGGGGGGCCCCTACAATGAGCAGTTCTTC	CSARSGGPYNEQFF
many	TRBV5-5	TRBJ1-3	.	TGTGCCAGCAGCTTGGATCAGAGAAACACCATATATTTT	CASSLDQRNTIYF
few	TRBV9	TRBJ2-1	TRBD2	TGTGCCAGCAGCGTAGGCGGGGGGCCCTACAATGAGCAGTTCTTC	CASSVGGGPYNEQFF
.	TRBV11-2	TRBJ2-2	TRBD2	TGTGCCAGCAGCCTCCGGGGAGGGACTAGCGGGAGGAATTTTCCCGGCGGGGAGCTGTTTTTT	CASSLRGGTSGRNFPGGELFF
.	TRBV20-1	TRBJ1-5	.	TGCAGTGCTAGGATTTCCAATCGGAATAGCAATCAGCCCCAGCATTTT	CSARISNRNSNQPQHF
.	TRBV2	TRBJ2-2	TRBD2	TGTGCCAGCAGTGAGGTAGCGGGGTACACCGGGGAGCTGTTTTTT	CASSEVAGYTGELFF
many	TRBV5-1	TRBJ2-5	TRBD1	TGCGCCAGCAGCTCAGCGGGACAGGGGGCGAAAACCCAGTACTTC	CASSSAGQGAKTQYF
many	TRBV4-3	TRBJ2-3	TRBD2	TGCGCCAGCAGCCTGGGGACTAGCGGGAGAGATACGCAGTATTTT	CASSLGTSGRDTQYF
many	TRBV25-1	TRBJ1-5	.	TGTGCCAGCAGTGATTGGGAGGGAAATCAGCCCCAGCATTTT	CASSDWEGNQPQHF
few	TRBV10-3	TRBJ1-5	TRBD1	TGTGCCATCAGTTTAGAAGGGACAGGGGTCCAGCCCCAGCATTTT	CAISLEGTGVQPQHF
once	TRBV28	TRBJ2-5	TRBD1	TGTGCCAGCAGTTTAAACAGGGGGCAGCAAGAGACCCAGTACTTC	CASSLNRGQQETQYF
.	TRBV19	TRBJ2-2	.	TGTGCCAGTACCCTATGGGGCGTCGGCGGGGAGCTGTTTTTT	CASTLWGVGGELFF
few	TRBV7-8	TRBJ1-5	TRBD1	TGTGCCAGCAGCTTAGGTTGGACAGGGGAACAGCCCCAGCATTTT	CASSLGWTGEQPQHF
few	TRBV5-1	TRBJ2-1	.	TGCGCCAGCGGGACGGAGCAGTTCTTC	CASGTEQFF
many	TRBV29-1	TRBJ2-5	.	TGCAGCGTTGACTCGGGGGATCAAGAGACCCAGTACTTC	CSVDSGDQETQYF
many	TRBV6-5	TRBJ1-6	TRBD1	TGTGCCAGCAGTTACTCTGGACAGGGTGATTCACCCCTCCACTTT	CASSYSGQGDSPLHF
few	TRBV11-1	TRBJ2-1	TRBD2	TGTGCCAGCAGCCCCAGGACTAGCGGGGGGGAGAGCTCCTACAATGAGCAGTTCTTC	CASSPRTSGGESSYNEQFF
few	TRBV19	TRBJ2-1	TRBD1	TGTGCCAGTAGTATCTCGGGACAGGGGGTAAATGAGCAGTTCTTC	CASSISGQGVNEQFF
few	TRBV6-7	TRBJ2-1	TRBD2	TGTGCCAGCAGTTACTCTCTAGCGGGGGGCGACGGATACAATGAGCAGTTCTTC	CASSYSLAGGDGYNEQFF
many	TRBV19	TRBJ2-1	TRBD2	TGTGCCAGTAGTAAGACCGGACTAGGAAATGAGCAGTTCTTC	CASSKTGLGNEQFF
.	TRBV6-1	TRBJ1-5	TRBD1	TGTGCCAGCAGTACCTACAGGGGAGGCAATCAGCCCCAGCATTTT	CASSTYRGGNQPQHF
few	TRBV7-2	TRBJ2-1	TRBD2	TGTGCCAGCAGCTTAAGTTATGGGGGACTAGGGTTTAGTGAGCAGTTCTTC	CASSLSYGGLGFSEQFF
few	TRBV9	TRBJ2-3	.	TGTGCCAGCAGCGTAGAGGTAACTAGCACAGATACGCAGTATTTT	CASSVEVTSTDTQYF
few	TRBV29-1	TRBJ2-3	.	TGCAGCGTCGCGCGGGGCACAGATACGCAGTATTTT	CSVARGTDTQYF
.	TRBV3-1	TRBJ1-6	.	TGTGCCAGCAGCCCAGACCGCGGCGCCTTCGGGAATTCACCCCTCCACTTT	CASSPDRGAFGNSPLHF
many	TRBV5-1	TRBJ2-3	.	TGCGCCAGCAGCTTGGCCGTGACAGGGACTACAGATACGCAGTATTTT	CASSLAVTGTTDTQYF
many	TRBV27	TRBJ2-5	TRBD2	TGTGCCAGCAGTAACTTAGCGGGTGGGGAGACCCAGTACTTC	CASSNLAGGETQYF